These T cell receptor beta chains were read from a single sample in a study of OX40 agonist ivuxolimab in advanced cancers. Produced via immunoSEQ multiplex PCR; TCRdb's table is partial and in-frame only. The sample yields around 45,000 clones, approximately 90% seen once. Sample: CD4+ or CD8+ T cells sorted from blood, taken in a trial of the OX40 agonist ivuxolimab. These receptors were obtained from an adult with an advanced solid tumor such as melanoma, head and neck, liver or kidney cancer. Both conserved end residues are part of each CDR3. Clone size, where shown, is once, few, many, or a class for clones that have expanded.

J	size	V	CDR3
TRBJ2-1	-	TRBV2	CASRGLAGGPTGNEQFF
TRBJ1-1	-	TRBV6-5	CASSYSRGGLNTEAFF
TRBJ2-3	-	TRBV7-9	CASSLGTDTQYF
TRBJ2-1	-	TRBV19	CASSPGQGSFYNEQFF
-	-	TRBV5-1	CASSQATADNYEQYF
TRBJ1-1	-	TRBV18	CASSPPAMGTEAFF
TRBJ2-7	few	TRBV19	CASSRTGGNEQYF
TRBJ1-2	-	TRBV5-5	CASSLALGQVAHGYTF
TRBJ2-3	-	TRBV5-8	CASSPPNRTDTQYF
TRBJ1-4	-	TRBV6-1	CASSETTGLKLFF
TRBJ1-4	-	TRBV7-3	CASSWGRTNEKLFF
TRBJ2-7	-	TRBV5-8	CASSRTLYLAGSSYEQYF
TRBJ2-1	-	TRBV7-9	CASSPPGAGGYNEQFF
TRBJ1-3	-	TRBV7-6	CASSSEGSGNTIYF
TRBJ2-3	-	TRBV7-9	CASSLPGRGTDTQYF
TRBJ1-2	-	TRBV5-1	CASSNINTGGGNYGYTF
TRBJ2-4	-	TRBV5-4	CASSLETGPRYF
TRBJ2-7	-	TRBV28	CACAGQGAHEQYF
TRBJ1-6	-	TRBV19	CASSPQGDMAYNSPLHF
TRBJ2-7	once	TRBV7-9	CASSLGGALKFSYEQYF
TRBJ1-2	-	TRBV6-1	CASSEAPDLNYGYTF
TRBJ2-1	-	TRBV19	CASSITGEQFF
TRBJ1-5	-	TRBV28	CGSRDGNQPQHF
TRBJ2-1	-	TRBV29-1	CSVGVDEQFF
TRBJ2-2	-	TRBV9	CASSIGPGLAGANTGELFF
TRBJ2-7	-	TRBV7-9	CASSLVTSGPYEQYF
TRBJ2-2	-	TRBV5-1	CASSFGDSGTGELFF